Shown below are 8 T cell receptor beta chains from a single sample sequenced in a study of blood T cell repertoires in COVID-19. Only in-frame clones appear in the TCRdb table, and some are missing; sequencing was by immunoSEQ multiplex PCR. The data hold more than 300,000 clones, with about 90% observed a single time. The sample taken for sequencing was PBMCs or T cells enriched from blood (not recorded which). The receptors derive from a woman aged 25-40 years who had recovered from COVID-19.

This chain links TRBV18 with TRBJ1-2, with D hard to call. Germline lookup yields CDR1 KGHSH and CDR2 LQKENI. V was trimmed by 2 bases and J by 6 bases, leaving 13 bases between them. The CDR3 totals 14 residues. In DNA, the CDR3 is TGTGCCAGCTCACCATCTCCGGGGATCGATGGCTACACCTTC. Translation gives CASSPSPGIDGYTF.

V is TRBV29-1 and J is TRBJ2-1; 7 bases fit TRBD2. The CDR3 consists of 15 residues. The junction had 16 bases not matched to a gene; V was cut back by 7 bases and J by 7 bases. Per germline, CDR1 SQVTM and CDR2 ANQGSEA. This CDR3 is CSAGGMGGPGNEQFF. The CDR3 DNA is TGCAGCGCCGGGGGGATGGGAGGGCCAGGGAATGAGCAGTTCTTC.

The chain joins TRBV6-5 to TRBJ2-5, with TRBD1 identical over 7 bases. The CDR3 has 15 residues. Germline V CDR1 and CDR2: MNHEY, SVGAGI. V shed 7 bases, J shed 3 bases, and the junction held 11 bases outside the gene matches. Here the CDR3 DNA reads TGTGCCAGCAACCGGGCGACAGGGTGGGAAGAGACCCAGTACTTC. Encoded protein: CASNRATGWEETQYF.

This clone appeared a single time. This sequence joins TRBV3-1 (or the pseudogene TRBV3-2) and TRBJ2-1; tentative D call: TRBD1 (6 bases). The germline CDR1 and CDR2 sequences are LGHDT and YNNKEL (reference sequence). The CDR3 loop spans 16 amino acids. The V end was cut by 0 bases, the J end by 10 bases, with 19 bases between. CDR3 protein: CASSQEWGRGHPEQFF. The CDR3 bases are TGTGCCAGCAGCCAAGAATGGGGGCGCGGCCACCCCGAGCAGTTCTTC.

The chain combines TRBV20-1 with TRBJ2-1, with 9 bases fitting TRBD2. The CDR3 runs to 14 residues. The V gene end was trimmed by 3 bases and the J gene end by 15 bases; junction bases not matched to a gene: 15. Germline V gene lookup returns CDR1 DFQATT and CDR2 SNEGSKA (reference sequence). The CDR3 nucleotides read TGCAGTGCTAGTGGCGGGAGGGCCTGGGAGGTTGGGTTCTTC. Its translation: CSASGGRAWEVGFF.

This clone was found many times. Additional DNA sequences in this sample encode the identical CDR3. This chain connects TRBV7-6 to TRBJ2-1; possibly TRBD1 for D (6 bases). Trimming took 1 base from V and 1 from J, leaving 11 bases between them. Per the germline V gene, CDR1 is SGHVS and CDR2 is FNYEAQ. This CDR3 has 16 amino acids. CDR3 sequence (DNA): TGTGCCAGCAGCTTAGTTCAACAGGGATCCTACAATGAGCAGTTCTTC. Protein: CASSLVQQGSYNEQFF. Full variable domain (outside the CDR3, taken from reference TRBV7-6 and TRBJ2-1): GAGVSQSPRYKVTKRGQDVALRCDPISGHVSLYWYRQALGQGPEFLTYFNYEAQQDKSGLPNDRFSAERPEGSISTLTIQRTEQRDSAMYRCASSLVQQGSYNEQFFGPGTRLTVL.

The chain is built from TRBV5-1 and TRBJ1-2; unclear D gene. V was trimmed by 0 bases and J by 0 bases, leaving 6 bases between them. The CDR3 is 14 residues long. Germline CDR1 is SGHRS and CDR2 is YFSETQ. CDR3 in amino acids: CASSLEPANYGYTF. In DNA, the CDR3 is TGCGCCAGCAGCTTGGAACCAGCTAACTATGGCTACACCTTC.

This clone is a singleton in its sample. The V and J genes are TRBV6-1 and TRBJ2-5; TRBD1 matches 9 bases. The V gene's germline CDR1 is MNHNS and CDR2 SASEGT. The CDR3 is 16 amino acids. V trimming: 3 bases; J trimming: 5 bases; junction bases outside the gene matches: 10. The CDR3 DNA sequence: TGTGCCAGCAGTGATGTTATTATGACAGGGGGGGAGACCCAGTACTTC. This sequence encodes CASSDVIMTGGETQYF.